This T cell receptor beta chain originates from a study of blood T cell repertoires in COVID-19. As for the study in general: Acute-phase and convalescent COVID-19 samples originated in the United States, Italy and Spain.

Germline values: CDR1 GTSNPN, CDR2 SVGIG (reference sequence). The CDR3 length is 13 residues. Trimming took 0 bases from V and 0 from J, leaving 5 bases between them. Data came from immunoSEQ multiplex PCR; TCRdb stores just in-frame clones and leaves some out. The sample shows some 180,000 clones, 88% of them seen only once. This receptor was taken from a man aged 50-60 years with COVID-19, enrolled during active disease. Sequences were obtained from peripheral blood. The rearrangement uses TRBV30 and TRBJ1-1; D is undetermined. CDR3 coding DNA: TGTGCCTGGAGTGTACAGATGAACACTGAAGCTTTCTTT. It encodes CAWSVQMNTEAFF.